This TCR beta chain derives from a study of blood T cells in healthy people across ages. Study summary: Roughly one uniquely barcoded beta molecule per two T cells was captured.

Concerning this clonotype itself: Its antigen is unidentified.

Combining a sample-barcoded 5' primer with a J-beta primer mix, a second PCR ran for about 7 to 12 cycles. Via MiXCR, TCRdb re-called the 5' RACE reads, giving one row per CDR3 protein. The repertoire includes about 290,000 distinct CDR3 sequences, 27% of them detected once, and approximately 30% sits in the top ten. Germline CDR1 reads SEHNR; CDR2 reads FQNEAQ (reference sequence). The CDR3 is 15 residues long. V lost 2 bases and J lost 6, with 13 bases in between. Study outcomes and limitations: TCR beta diversity, measured per million T cells, fell in a roughly linear way with age.

Each sample used at least 7 million PBMCs. The sample was blood. The gene calls are TRBV7-9 and TRBJ1-4; D is possibly TRBD1 (5 bases). The source of this sequence is a woman in her seventies in good health. The CDR3 is CASSLSRRGDEKLFF. CDR3 coding DNA: TGTGCCAGCAGCTTATCAAGACGGGGGGATGAAAAACTGTTTTTT.